Each of the 5 T cell receptor beta chains below was sequenced from the same sample in a study of CD8+ T cells in alopecia areata. RNA extraction was followed by reverse transcription into cDNA, which acted as the sequencing template. Repertoires were generated with immunoSEQ multiplex PCR, while TCRdb's copy carries only in-frame clones and drops some. The data hold approximately 150,000 clones, with more than 55% observed a single time. Sequencing was done on a sample of CD8+ T cells sorted from blood. These receptors were taken from a human donor in good health.

The chain is built from TRBV10-2 and TRBJ2-1; 9 positions match TRBD2. V gave up 2 bases and J gave up 5 bases; unmatched junction bases: 7. CDR3 size: 16 residues. Per the germline V gene, CDR1 is WSHSY and CDR2 is SAAADI. The CDR3 region is CASSEEREDVNNEQFF. CDR3 nucleotide sequence: TGCGCCAGCAGTGAGGAGCGGGAGGATGTTAACAATGAGCAGTTCTTC.

The chain has TRBV27 and TRBJ1-5; 7 nucleotides line up with TRBD1. The CDR3 runs 14 residues. CDR1 and CDR2 (germline): MNHEY, SMNVEV (reference sequence). V dropped 6 bases and J dropped 7; count of bases not matched to a gene: 9. The CDR3 sequence: CASSPDRAQQPQHF. The CDR3 coding sequence is TGTGCCAGCAGCCCCGACAGGGCGCAGCAGCCCCAGCATTTT.

The CDR3 loop is CASSYVMSNEKLFF. CDR3 in DNA: TGTGCCAGCAGTTACGTGATGTCTAATGAAAAACTGTTTTTT. This sequence joins TRBV6-6 and TRBJ1-4, with unresolved D. V lost 2 bases to trimming and J lost 3 bases, with 7 bases between them. Per germline, CDR1 MNHNY and CDR2 SVGAGI (reference sequence). The CDR3 extends over 14 amino acids.

The chain joins TRBV27 to TRBJ2-1, with 7 nucleotides matching TRBD1. Germline V gene sequence: CDR1 MNHEY, CDR2 SMNVEV (reference sequence). The ends lost 5 bases at V and 2 bases at J; junction bases unmatched: 3. The CDR3 consists of 14 residues. The CDR3 nucleotides read TGTGCCAGCAGTAAGGGGACAGCCTACAATGAGCAGTTCTTC. It encodes CASSKGTAYNEQFF.

The V and J genes are TRBV13 and TRBJ2-7; no definite D call. Germline CDR1 reads PRHDT; CDR2 reads FYEKMQ (reference sequence). V was shortened by 3 bases and J by 5 bases, with 5 bases between the two germline ends. CDR3 length: 11 amino acids. DNA for the CDR3: TGTGCCAGCAGCTTTAACCACGAGCAGTACTTC. Translation gives CASSFNHEQYF.